This TCR beta chain was found in a study of control samples from healthy donors and cancer patients. Assay used: immunoSEQ multiplex PCR; TCRdb lists only in-frame clones, some missing. The profile shows about 180,000 clones, 90% of them singletons. CDR1 is MNHEY, CDR2 SMNVEV, per germline (reference sequence). Trimming took 6 bases from V and 4 from J, leaving 18 bases between them. This CDR3 contains 15 residues. The V and J genes are TRBV27 and TRBJ2-5; a possible D gene is TRBD2 (7 bases). Sequencing was done on a sample of blood. This sequence was found in a woman between 50 and 59 years old in good health. CDR3 bases: TGTGCCAGCAGCTTTCTGGGGGGGCTAGCAGAGACCCAGTACTTC. It yields the protein CASSFLGGLAETQYF.